The next 13 T cell receptor beta chains were all read from a single sample in a study of blood T cell repertoires in COVID-19. Data came from immunoSEQ multiplex PCR; TCRdb stores just in-frame clones and leaves some out. Here the sample spans roughly 330,000 clones, about 89% being singletons. The material sequenced was PBMCs or T cells enriched from blood (not recorded which). The receptor set was obtained from a woman younger than 45 who had recovered from COVID-19.

This chain joins TRBV7-2 and TRBJ1-5; unclear D gene. The CDR3 is made up of 14 amino acids. CDR1 is SGHTA, CDR2 FQGNSA, per germline. V was cut by 1 base and J by 1 base, with 5 bases left in between. The CDR3 nucleotides are TGTGCCAGCAGCTTAGGCAGAAGCAATCAGCCCCAGCATTTT. Its translation: CASSLGRSNQPQHF.

V gene TRBV5-1 combines with J gene TRBJ2-5; D may be TRBD2 (5 bases). The germline gives CDR1 SGHRS, CDR2 YFSETQ. The V end lost 4 bases, the J end lost 4 bases, and 14 bases lay between the germline ends. This CDR3 region has 14 residues. The CDR3 DNA reads as TGCGCCAGCAGCCCTACAGCGGTGCGAGAGACCCAGTACTTC. Protein: CASSPTAVRETQYF.

This chain joins TRBV4-1 and TRBJ1-6, with D perhaps TRBD1 (5 bases). Looked up from germline, CDR1 is MGHRA and CDR2 is YSYEKL. The V end was cut by 1 base, the J end by 12 bases, with 7 bases between. The CDR3 sequence is 12 residues long. The CDR3 protein is CASSQAGLPLHF. The CDR3 DNA sequence: TGCGCCAGCAGCCAAGCAGGGTTACCCCTCCACTTT.

This chain connects TRBV12-3 or TRBV12-4 to TRBJ1-5; D gene unclear. CDR3 size: 13 residues. The V end was cut by 3 bases, the J end by 4 bases, with 7 bases between. The CDR3 DNA sequence: TGTGCCAGCAGTTTTACTCCAAATCAGCCCCAGCATTTT. Protein sequence: CASSFTPNQPQHF.

The table lists this clone with a count of one. The same CDR3 is also encoded by other DNA sequences in this sample. The genes are TRBV9 and TRBJ1-3; D gene uncertain. CDR1 SGDLS and CDR2 YYNGEE come from the germline V gene. The CDR3 spans 15 residues. V lost 0 bases and J 1 base, leaving 8 bases between the germline ends. CDR3 loop: CASSVGGGSGNTIYF. The CDR3 region has the DNA TGTGCCAGCAGCGTAGGGGGAGGTTCTGGAAACACCATATATTTT.

V and J are TRBV6-5 and TRBJ2-7; no firm D call. This CDR3 spans 15 amino acids. Trimming cost V 4 bases and J 0 bases, with 13 bases left between them. Germline loops: CDR1 MNHEY, CDR2 SVGAGI. The CDR3 spells CASSSSELHSYEQYF. DNA of the CDR3: TGTGCCAGCAGTTCCTCGGAGTTACACTCCTACGAGCAGTACTTC.

This clone occurred a few times. The V call is TRBV11-2, the J call TRBJ1-1, with 7 bases aligning to TRBD1. This CDR3 region has 15 residues. After removal of 4 bases from V and 1 base from J, the junction contained 6 bases not matched to a gene. CDR1 and CDR2 (germline): SGHAT, FQNNGV. CDR3 sequence (DNA): TGTGCCAGCAGCTCGCGACAGGGACAGAACACTGAAGCTTTCTTT. Translated, it gives CASSSRQGQNTEAFF. The variable domain in full, with the rest retrieved from reference TRBV11-2 and TRBJ1-1, is EAGVAQSPRYKIIEKRQSVAFWCNPISGHATLYWYQQILGQGPKLLIQFQNNGVVDDSQLPKDRFSAERLKGVDSTLKIQPAKLEDSAVYLCASSSRQGQNTEAFFGQGTRLTVV.

J is TRBJ2-7 and V is TRBV5-6, with a possible D match to TRBD2 (6 bases). The germline V gene encodes CDR1 SGHDT and CDR2 YYEEEE. V was pared by 3 bases and J by 10 bases, with 14 bases between. This CDR3 has 12 amino acids. CDR3 protein: CASSSQRTKQYF. CDR3 DNA: TGTGCCAGCAGCTCCCAGCGGACTAAACAGTACTTC.

J is TRBJ2-3 and V is TRBV30; TRBD2 agrees at 9 bases. CDR1 GTSNPN and CDR2 SVGIG come from the germline V gene (reference sequence). The V gene end was trimmed by 0 bases and the J gene end by 0 bases; junction bases not matched to a gene: 10. The CDR3 is 18 amino acids. The CDR3 DNA reads as TGTGCCTGGAGTGTTTGGCGGGGGGGGCCAACTAGCACAGATACGCAGTATTTT. Its translation is CAWSVWRGGPTSTDTQYF.

The chain combines TRBV5-4 with TRBJ2-7, with D tentatively TRBD1 (5 bases). Trimming left V 0 bases short and J 0 bases short, with 10 bases between. The CDR3 has 15 amino acids. Germline CDR1 SGHNT, CDR2 YYREEE (reference sequence). The CDR3, as DNA: TGTGCCAGCAGCTTGGTTCAGGGCCACTCCTACGAGCAGTACTTC. Amino acid sequence: CASSLVQGHSYEQYF.

The V gene is TRBV7-9, the J gene TRBJ2-1; TRBD2 agrees at 16 bases. Germline loops: CDR1 SEHNR, CDR2 FQNEAQ (reference sequence). V was pared by 3 bases and J by 2 bases, with 4 bases of the junction left unmatched. The CDR3 is 18 amino acids. The CDR3 DNA sequence: TGTGCCAGCAGCTTGGGACTAGCGGGGGGGAATACCTACAATGAGCAGTTCTTC. Encoded protein: CASSLGLAGGNTYNEQFF.

The CDR3 bases are TGTGCCAGCAGTGGCGGGAATAGCAATCAGCCCCAGCATTTT. It yields the protein CASSGGNSNQPQHF. The chain has TRBV2 and TRBJ1-5; the D is unclear. Trimming pared 4 bases from V and 0 bases from J, leaving 7 bases between. The germline V gene has CDR1 SNHLY and CDR2 FYNNEI. CDR3 length: 14 amino acids.

This clone was counted between two and nine times. The V call is TRBV5-5, the J call TRBJ1-2; 7 bases line up with TRBD1. Germline lookup yields CDR1 SGHKS and CDR2 YYEKEE (reference sequence). This CDR3 is 15 amino acids long. V trimming: 1 base; J trimming: 2 bases; junction bases outside the gene matches: 5. CDR3 DNA sequence: TGTGCCAGCAGCTTGTTTGCGACAGGGAACTATGGCTACACCTTC. Encoded protein: CASSLFATGNYGYTF.